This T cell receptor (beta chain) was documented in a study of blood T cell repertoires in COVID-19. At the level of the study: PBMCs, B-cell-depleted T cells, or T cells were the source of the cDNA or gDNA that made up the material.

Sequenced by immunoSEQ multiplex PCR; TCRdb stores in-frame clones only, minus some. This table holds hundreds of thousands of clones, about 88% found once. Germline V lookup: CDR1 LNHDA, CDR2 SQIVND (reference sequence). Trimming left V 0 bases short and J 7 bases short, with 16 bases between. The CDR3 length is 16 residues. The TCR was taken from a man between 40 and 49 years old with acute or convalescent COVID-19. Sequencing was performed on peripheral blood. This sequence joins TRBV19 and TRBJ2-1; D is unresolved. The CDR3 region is CASSIEGEITGNEQFF. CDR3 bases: TGTGCCAGTAGTATAGAGGGCGAGATAACTGGGAATGAGCAGTTCTTC.